This note documents a single TCR beta chain sequence. Purity (above 98%) was reached by all sorted populations. The record originates from a study of beta chain features in type 1 diabetes. The CDR3 length is 20 residues. V lost 1 base, J lost 2 bases, and 21 bases lay in between. Germline-derived CDR1 and CDR2 are LGHNA and YNFKEQ. Reverse transcribing all isolated RNA meant expressed TCRB transcripts were sequenced. Sequenced by immunoSEQ multiplex PCR; TCRdb stores in-frame clones only, minus some. The sample contains roughly 500,000 clones, about an eighth of which appear only once. The TCR originated in a woman in her late teens or twenties in good health. The chain is built from TRBV4-2 and TRBJ2-6, with D uncertain. Sample: naive CD4+ T cells from blood. CDR3: CASSQVWPYPNSAGANVLTF. For the CDR3, the DNA is TGTGCCAGCAGCCAAGTCTGGCCCTACCCCAACTCTGCTGGGGCCAACGTCCTGACTTTC.